Shown below are 23 T cell receptor beta chains from a single sample sequenced in a study of T cell responses to AZD1222 COVID-19 vaccine. This table comes from immunoSEQ multiplex PCR, and its TCRdb copy is limited to in-frame clones, with some not included. Of around 150,000 clones listed, more than 80% were seen once; the top ten hold over 4%. The material was peripheral blood, obtained on day 0 of AZD1222 vaccination. The source of these receptors is an adult in good health.

This chain connects TRBV24-1 to TRBJ1-2; D is uncertain. The CDR3 covers 11 residues. V lost 3 bases to trimming and J lost 8 bases, with 6 bases between them. The V gene's germline CDR1 is KGHDR and CDR2 SFDVKD. The CDR3 loop reads CATSDLQGYTF. CDR3 DNA: TGTGCCACCAGTGATCTACAGGGCTACACCTTC.

The gene calls are TRBV24-1 and TRBJ2-5, with 11 bases identical to TRBD2. The length of the CDR3 is 13 residues. The germline gives CDR1 KGHDR, CDR2 SFDVKD. Trimming removed 9 bases from V and 6 bases from J; junction bases left unmatched: 5. The DNA of the CDR3 is TGTGCCACCTCTAGCGGGGGGTCAAAGACCCAGTACTTC. Translating gives CATSSGGSKTQYF.

The chain couples TRBV5-8 to TRBJ1-4; weak D call: TRBD1 (5 bases). CDR1 is SGHTS, CDR2 YDEGEE, per germline. The V gene lost 4 bases and the J gene lost 10 bases, with 14 bases spanning the gap. The CDR3 consists of 13 residues. CDR3 DNA sequence: TGTGCCAGCAGCACGAATTTTAGGGGAAAACTGTTTTTT. Translating it yields CASSTNFRGKLFF. The full variable domain, rest sourced from reference TRBV5-8 and TRBJ1-4, is EAGVTQSPTHLIKTRGQQATLRCSPISGHTSVYWYQQALGLGLQFLLWYDEGEERNRGNFPPRFSGRQFPNYSSELNVNALELEDSALYLCASSTNFRGKLFFGSGTQLSVL.

This chain connects TRBV4-1 to TRBJ2-7; D might be TRBD1 or TRBD2, each matching 5 bases. This CDR3 region has 15 residues. V gave up 2 bases and J gave up 7 bases, with 18 bases separating them. Per germline, CDR1 MGHRA and CDR2 YSYEKL. This CDR3 reads CASSQHRDGRGEQYF. In nucleotides, the CDR3 is TGCGCCAGCAGCCAACATCGGGACGGACGAGGAGAGCAGTACTTC.

V usage is TRBV15 and J usage is TRBJ1-2, with TRBD1 matching 7 bases. The junction had 1 base not matched to a gene; V was cut back by 1 base and J by 2 bases. The CDR3 loop spans 14 amino acids. Germline values: CDR1 LNHNV, CDR2 YYDKDF (reference sequence). The CDR3, as DNA: TGTGCCACCAGCAGAGGGGACAGCAACTATGGCTACACCTTC. Protein product: CATSRGDSNYGYTF.

This sequence joins TRBV30 and TRBJ1-2; no clear D gene. The CDR3 has 12 amino acids. Germline V gives CDR1 GTSNPN, CDR2 SVGIG (reference sequence). The V and J ends lost 1 base and 5 bases respectively, with 8 bases between them. Here the CDR3 reads CAWSGTLYGYTF. Written as DNA, the CDR3 is TGTGCCTGGAGTGGGACTTTATATGGCTACACCTTC.

The chain employs TRBV3-1 (or the pseudogene TRBV3-2) and TRBJ2-3; possibly TRBD2 for D (6 bases). The CDR3 extends over 15 amino acids. V was pared by 1 base and J by 0 bases, with 8 bases between. Germline CDR1 reads LGHDT; CDR2 reads YNNKEL (reference sequence). The CDR3 region is CASSQGGRSTDTQYF. CDR3 coding DNA: TGTGCCAGCAGCCAAGGAGGGAGGAGCACAGATACGCAGTATTTT.

This rearrangement joins TRBV2 to TRBJ1-5; 7 positions match TRBD1. The CDR3 contains 11 residues. With 6 bases clipped from V and 12 bases from J, the junction kept 5 bases outside the gene matches. Germline V CDR1 and CDR2: SNHLY, FYNNEI. This CDR3 reads CASRSGQNQHF. The CDR3 coding sequence is TGTGCCAGCAGGTCGGGACAGAACCAGCATTTT.

This clone appeared a few times. The CDR3 loop is CASSPSTDTQYF. The CDR3 DNA is TGTGCCAGCAGCCCCAGCACAGATACGCAGTATTTT. This chain connects TRBV6-5 to TRBJ2-3, with D unresolved. Germline CDR1 MNHEY, CDR2 SVGAGI. This CDR3 has 12 amino acids. V shed 6 bases and J shed 0 bases, with 4 bases lying between them.

The chain recombines TRBV3-1 (or the pseudogene TRBV3-2) with TRBJ1-5, with 8 positions matching TRBD1. Unmatched junction bases numbered 0, after V lost 3 bases and J lost 5 bases. CDR1 LGHDT and CDR2 YNNKEL come from the germline V gene (reference sequence). The CDR3 sequence is 13 residues long. The DNA of the CDR3 is TGTGCCAGCAGCCACAGGGGGCATCAGCCCCAGCATTTT. Encoded protein: CASSHRGHQPQHF.

This chain uses TRBV18 with TRBJ1-4; 7 nucleotides align to TRBD1. V lost 3 bases to trimming and J lost 6 bases; unmatched junction nucleotides: 7. Germline V CDR1 and CDR2: KGHSH, LQKENI. The CDR3 loop spans 15 amino acids. Written as DNA, the CDR3 is TGTGCCAGCTCACCCGACAGGGCCCGGGATGAAAAACTGTTTTTT. Protein sequence: CASSPDRARDEKLFF.

The chain couples TRBV9 to TRBJ1-3; 7 nucleotides agree with TRBD1. The germline CDR1 and CDR2 sequences are SGDLS and YYNGEE. V trimming: 4 bases; J trimming: 2 bases; junction bases outside the gene matches: 6. This CDR3 has 15 residues. DNA for the CDR3: TGTGCCAGCAGCCGGGGACAGCCGGCTGGAAACACCATATATTTT. This sequence encodes CASSRGQPAGNTIYF.

This chain uses TRBV11-2 with TRBJ1-2; 9 bases align to TRBD1. Unmatched junction bases numbered 9, after V lost 5 bases and J lost 5 bases. Germline CDR1 and CDR2: SGHAT and FQNNGV. This CDR3 has 15 amino acids. CDR3 bases: TGTGCCAGCAGCCAGACAGGGGGAAGGGGGTATGGCTACACCTTC. This encodes CASSQTGGRGYGYTF.

The chain couples TRBV7-9 to TRBJ1-6; tentative D call: TRBD1 (6 bases). With 8 bases removed from V and 11 bases from J, the gap between germline ends came to 19 bases. Germline V lookup: CDR1 SEHNR, CDR2 FQNEAQ (reference sequence). The CDR3 is made up of 14 amino acids. The CDR3 region is CASHEGGARTPLHF. Here the CDR3 DNA reads TGTGCCAGCCACGAGGGGGGGGCTCGGACACCCCTCCACTTT.

The chain is built from TRBV2 and TRBJ1-3; D not resolved. Germline V CDR1 and CDR2: SNHLY, FYNNEI. V was pared by 7 bases and J by 3 bases, with 13 bases between. CDR3 length: 14 amino acids. CDR3 nucleotide sequence: TGTGCCAGCACCGAGGAGGCAGTTGGAAACACCATATATTTT. Protein: CASTEEAVGNTIYF. Looking up the rest from reference TRBV2 and TRBJ1-3 gives the full variable domain: EPEVTQTPSHQVTQMGQEVILRCVPISNHLYFYWYRQILGQKVEFLVSFYNNEISEKSEIFDDQFSVERPDGSNFTLKIRSTKLEDSAMYFCASTEEAVGNTIYFGEGSWLTVV.

The J gene is TRBJ1-1, the V gene TRBV5-4, with 7 positions matching TRBD1. The CDR3 loop spans 12 amino acids. CDR1 and CDR2 (germline): SGHNT, YYREEE (reference sequence). After removal of 4 bases from V and 10 bases from J, the junction contained 7 bases not matched to a gene. The CDR3 DNA reads as TGTGCCAGCAGCAAAGGGGGCGCGGGAGCTTTCTTT. This encodes CASSKGGAGAFF.

The rearrangement uses TRBV9 and TRBJ1-2; 8 bases match TRBD1. Germline CDR1 SGDLS, CDR2 YYNGEE. Unmatched junction bases numbered 6, after V lost 5 bases and J lost 6 bases. CDR3 length: 13 amino acids. Here the CDR3 DNA reads TGTGCCAGCAGGACGGACAGGGAGAATGGCTACACCTTC. Translating it yields CASRTDRENGYTF.

This clone was recorded once. The rearrangement uses TRBV5-1 and TRBJ1-1, with 8 bases matching TRBD1. The junction had 6 bases not matched to a gene; V was cut back by 4 bases and J by 1 base. CDR1 and CDR2 (germline): SGHRS, YFSETQ. The CDR3 is 15 residues long. CDR3 amino acids: CASSARGQQNTEAFF. In DNA form, the CDR3 reads TGCGCCAGCAGCGCCAGGGGGCAACAGAACACTGAAGCTTTCTTT. The full variable domain, its missing parts supplied by reference TRBV5-1 and TRBJ1-1, is KAGVTQTPRYLIKTRGQQVTLSCSPISGHRSVSWYQQTPGQGLQFLFEYFSETQRNKGNFPGRFSGRQFSNSRSEMNVSTLELGDSALYLCASSARGQQNTEAFFGQGTRLTVV.

The V gene is TRBV19, the J gene TRBJ1-6; D not certain. V shed 3 bases and J shed 7 bases, with 7 bases lying between them. CDR1 is LNHDA, CDR2 SQIVND, per germline (reference sequence). The CDR3 has 13 amino acids. The CDR3 sequence is CASSMIVNSPLHF. The CDR3 DNA is TGTGCCAGTAGTATGATAGTGAATTCACCCCTCCACTTT.

The table lists this clone with a count of one. The rearrangement joins TRBV6-5 to TRBJ1-5, with 12 bases aligning to TRBD1. This CDR3 is built from 15 residues. CDR1 and CDR2 (germline): MNHEY, SVGAGI. The V gene end was trimmed by 7 bases and the J gene end by 2 bases; junction bases not matched to a gene: 3. CDR3 DNA: TGTGCCAGCACCGGGACAGGGGGCGGCAATCAGCCCCAGCATTTT. This translates into CASTGTGGGNQPQHF.

This clone was observed a few times. The chain links TRBV7-3 to TRBJ1-1; D may be TRBD1 (5 bases). The germline V gene encodes CDR1 SGHTA and CDR2 FQGTGA. V lost 5 bases to trimming and J lost 10 bases, with 14 bases between them. This CDR3 has 12 amino acids. CDR3 sequence: CASSEGLGTAFF. CDR3 bases: TGTGCCAGCAGCGAAGGGTTGGGGACAGCTTTCTTT.

The chain couples TRBV9 to TRBJ1-1, with D possibly TRBD1 on 6 matching bases. Germline-derived CDR1 and CDR2 are SGDLS and YYNGEE. This CDR3 contains 14 residues. Trimming removed 0 bases at V and 3 bases at J, with 9 bases between. Here the CDR3 reads CASSVGNRDTEAFF. For the CDR3, the DNA is TGTGCCAGCAGCGTAGGGAACAGGGACACTGAAGCTTTCTTT.

The CDR3 DNA is TGCGCCAGCGGCCGGGACAGGGGAAACACCGGGGAGCTGTTTTTT. Amino acids: CASGRDRGNTGELFF. The rearrangement uses TRBV5-1 and TRBJ2-2, with 10 bases aligning to TRBD1. Unmatched junction bases numbered 5, after V lost 7 bases and J lost 2 bases. Germline V CDR1 and CDR2: SGHRS, YFSETQ. The CDR3 is made up of 15 amino acids.